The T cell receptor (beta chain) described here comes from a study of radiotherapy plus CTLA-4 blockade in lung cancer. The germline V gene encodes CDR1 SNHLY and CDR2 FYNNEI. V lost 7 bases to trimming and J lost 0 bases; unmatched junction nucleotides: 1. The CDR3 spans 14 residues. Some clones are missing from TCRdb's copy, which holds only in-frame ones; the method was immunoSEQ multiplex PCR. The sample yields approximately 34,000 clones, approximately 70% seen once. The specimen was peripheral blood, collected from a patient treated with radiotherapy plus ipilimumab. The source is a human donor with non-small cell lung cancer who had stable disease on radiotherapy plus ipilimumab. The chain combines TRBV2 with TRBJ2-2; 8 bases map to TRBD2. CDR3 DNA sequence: TGTGCCAGCAAACTAGCGGCGAACACCGGGGAGCTGTTTTTT. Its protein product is CASKLAANTGELFF.